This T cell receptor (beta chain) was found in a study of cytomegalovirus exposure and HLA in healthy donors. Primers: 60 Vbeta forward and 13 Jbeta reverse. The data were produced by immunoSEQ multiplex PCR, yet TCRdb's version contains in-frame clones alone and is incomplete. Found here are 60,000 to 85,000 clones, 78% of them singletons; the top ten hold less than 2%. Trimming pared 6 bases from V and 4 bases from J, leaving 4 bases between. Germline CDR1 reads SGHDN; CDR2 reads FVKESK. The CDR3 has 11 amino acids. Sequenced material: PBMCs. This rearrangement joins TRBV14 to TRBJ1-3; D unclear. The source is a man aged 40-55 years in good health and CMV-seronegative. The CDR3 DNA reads TGTGCCAGCAGTGTAGGAAACACCATATATTTT. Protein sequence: CASSVGNTIYF.